This T cell receptor (beta chain) is from a study of blood T cells in healthy people across ages. Germline lookup yields CDR1 SGHRS and CDR2 YFSETQ. The CDR3 extends over 13 amino acids. Through a sample-barcoded 5' primer and a J-beta primer mix, a second PCR was run for roughly 7 to 12 cycles. TCRdb analysed the 5' RACE reads with MiXCR anew, one entry per CDR3 protein. The table shows more than 800,000 distinct CDR3 sequences, with 25% to 35% occurring only once. This clonotype was seen at least ten times. An end of the junction differs from the germline gene, which may be a read error. The chain combines TRBV5-1 with TRBJ1-1; D unresolved. This TCR was recovered from a woman older than 75 in good health. The sample comprised blood. The CDR3 here is CASSLGTNTEAFF. In DNA, the CDR3 is TGTGCCAGCAGCTTAGGTACGAACACTGAAGCTTTCTTT.